Listed below are T cell receptor beta chains from one sample, sequenced in a study of cytotoxic CD8 clonotypes in ibrutinib-treated CLL. Method: immunoSEQ multiplex PCR; TCRdb's copy keeps in-frame clones and lacks some. This table holds over 120,000 clones, 79% found once. Here the sequenced sample was PBMCs, taken after 12 months of ibrutinib treatment. These receptors came from a human donor with chronic lymphocytic leukemia. CDR3s include the opening cysteine and the closing phenylalanine or tryptophan. Fields, in order: clone size, D gene, V gene, J gene, CDR3 DNA, CDR3 protein. The D gene is left open where the match is weak. Size is omitted from some rows. Given values are once, few, many or a class for expanded clones.

size: NA
D: NA
V: TRBV10-3
J: TRBJ2-3
DNA: TGTGCCATCAGTGAGGGGGGTCGGACCACAGATACGCAGTATTTT
CDR3: CAISEGGRTTDTQYF

size: NA
D: TRBD1
V: TRBV30
J: TRBJ1-5
DNA: TGTGCCCTAGACAGGGCTGCCCTTAATAGCAATCAGCCCCAGCATTTT
CDR3: CALDRAALNSNQPQHF

size: NA
D: NA
V: TRBV2
J: TRBJ1-2
DNA: TGTGCCAGCAGTGAACTGGGTGTGTATGGCTACACCTTC
CDR3: CASSELGVYGYTF

size: NA
D: NA
V: TRBV7-6
J: TRBJ2-2
DNA: TGTGCCAGCAGCCCCCCATGGGGCACCGGGGAGCTGTTTTTT
CDR3: CASSPPWGTGELFF

size: few
D: NA
V: TRBV7-8
J: TRBJ1-1
DNA: TGTGCCAGCAGCTTAGCGGGGGGATACACTGAAGCTTTCTTT
CDR3: CASSLAGGYTEAFF

size: few
D: NA
V: TRBV21-1
J: TRBJ2-1
DNA: TGTGCCAGCAGCAAGGTGAGCGGATCGGGGAAGAAGCAGTTCTTC
CDR3: CASSKVSGSGKKQFF

size: NA
D: TRBD2
V: TRBV25-1
J: TRBJ2-1
DNA: TGTGCCAGCAGTGGGACTAGCGGGAGAGTGGCTGAGCAGTTCTTC
CDR3: CASSGTSGRVAEQFF

size: few
D: NA
V: TRBV20-1
J: TRBJ1-3
DNA: TGCAGTGCTCTTGGAAACACCATATATTTT
CDR3: CSALGNTIYF

size: NA
D: NA
V: TRBV11-2
J: TRBJ1-2
DNA: TGTGCCAGCAGCTTAGCCAGTCCTCCCACCCATGGCTACACCTTC
CDR3: CASSLASPPTHGYTF

size: once
D: TRBD2
V: TRBV6-6
J: TRBJ2-4
DNA: TGTGCCATCTCTTCCGGGACTAGAGGGAACATTCAGTACTTC
CDR3: CAISSGTRGNIQYF

size: NA
D: NA
V: TRBV7-6
J: TRBJ2-7
DNA: TGTGCCAGCAGCTTAGCTGTGCTTGGGATGGAGCAGTACTTC
CDR3: CASSLAVLGMEQYF

size: few
D: TRBD1
V: TRBV18
J: TRBJ2-7
DNA: TGTGCCAGCTCACTCACTTCCGGGACAGAGACTTACGAGCAGTACTTC
CDR3: CASSLTSGTETYEQYF

size: NA
D: TRBD2
V: TRBV2
J: TRBJ2-5
DNA: TGTGCCAGCAGGTTGGGGTCTAGCGGGACCTCGGGGACCCAGTACTTC
CDR3: CASRLGSSGTSGTQYF

size: NA
D: TRBD2
V: TRBV27
J: TRBJ2-3
DNA: TGTGCCAGCAGTAGGGGAGCGGGACCTGTGGATACGCAGTATTTT
CDR3: CASSRGAGPVDTQYF

size: NA
D: NA
V: TRBV4-1
J: TRBJ2-1
DNA: TGCGCCAGCAGCCAAGTTGGGAGGAGGACGATTCGGAATGAGCAGTTCTTC
CDR3: CASSQVGRRTIRNEQFF

size: NA
D: NA
V: TRBV7-9
J: TRBJ1-4
DNA: TGTGCCAGCAGCCCCGGGACCGGGGATGAAAAACTGTTTTTT
CDR3: CASSPGTGDEKLFF

size: NA
D: TRBD2
V: TRBV27
J: TRBJ2-1
DNA: TGTGCCAGCAGTGCTGCGGGAGGGTTCAATGAGCAGTTCTTC
CDR3: CASSAAGGFNEQFF

size: NA
D: NA
V: TRBV2
J: TRBJ2-2
DNA: TGTGCCAGCAGTGGGGGGGGCGCGAGCACCGGGGAGCTGTTTTTT
CDR3: CASSGGGASTGELFF

size: NA
D: NA
V: TRBV30
J: TRBJ1-1
DNA: TGTGCCTGGAGTGTGGGTTGGGTCGTTGAAGCTTTCTTT
CDR3: CAWSVGWVVEAFF

size: once
D: TRBD1
V: TRBV2
J: TRBJ2-1
DNA: TGTGCCAGCAGTGAAGCAGTAGACAGGGGTGTTGTCCGTTACAATGAGCAGTTCTTC
CDR3: CASSEAVDRGVVRYNEQFF

size: NA
D: TRBD2
V: TRBV28
J: TRBJ2-1
DNA: TGTGCCAGCACCCTCTCCCGGGGGGGCCTCGACGACAATGAGCAGTTCTTC
CDR3: CASTLSRGGLDDNEQFF

size: NA
D: NA
V: TRBV6-5
J: TRBJ2-7
DNA: TGTGCCAGCAGTAACAGGGCCCTGACGGAAGGAGAGCAGTACTTC
CDR3: CASSNRALTEGEQYF

size: NA
D: NA
V: TRBV19
J: TRBJ2-7
DNA: TGTGCCAGTAGTCCATCCACTAACGGCGGCTACGAGCAGTACTTC
CDR3: CASSPSTNGGYEQYF

size: few
D: NA
V: TRBV19
J: TRBJ2-3
DNA: TGTGCCAGCAAATTTAGCGGTGGGGATACGCAGTATTTT
CDR3: CASKFSGGDTQYF

size: NA
D: NA
V: TRBV19
J: TRBJ1-2
DNA: TGTGCCACTAAATACGGGGGACACTATGGCTACACCTTC
CDR3: CATKYGGHYGYTF

size: NA
D: NA
V: TRBV6-1
J: TRBJ2-7
DNA: TGTGCCAGCAGGAAATTACAGAACTCCTACGAGCAGTACTTC
CDR3: CASRKLQNSYEQYF

size: NA
D: NA
V: TRBV5-6
J: TRBJ2-7
DNA: TGTGCCAGCACCTGGGGGGTCTCCTACGAGCAGTACTTC
CDR3: CASTWGVSYEQYF

size: NA
D: NA
V: TRBV7-6
J: TRBJ1-1
DNA: TGTGCCAGCAGCTTAGCCGGTGAAGACACTGAAGCTTTCTTT
CDR3: CASSLAGEDTEAFF

size: NA
D: NA
V: TRBV28
J: TRBJ1-1
DNA: TGTGCCAGCAGTCCCACCTATCGGGGTGGCACTGAAGCTTTCTTT
CDR3: CASSPTYRGGTEAFF

size: NA
D: NA
V: TRBV20-1
J: TRBJ2-7
DNA: TGCAGTGCCGCTACCAACTACGAGCAGTACTTC
CDR3: CSAATNYEQYF

size: NA
D: TRBD1
V: TRBV5-1
J: TRBJ2-6
DNA: TGCGCCAGCAGCTTGGCTCGGGACAGGGAGTTCCTCGGGGCCAACGTCCTGACTTTC
CDR3: CASSLARDREFLGANVLTF

size: NA
D: NA
V: TRBV29-1
J: TRBJ2-5
DNA: TGCAGCGTTTGGGGGGCGAGGGCGACCCAGTACTTC
CDR3: CSVWGARATQYF

size: NA
D: NA
V: TRBV5-1
J: TRBJ1-2
DNA: TGCGCCAGCAGCTTGGTCGGGGTGCTAGGGGACTATGGCTACACCTTC
CDR3: CASSLVGVLGDYGYTF

size: once
D: NA
V: TRBV12-5
J: TRBJ1-4
DNA: TGTGCTAGTGGTTTGGCCAACGGTGAAAAACTGTTTTTT
CDR3: CASGLANGEKLFF

size: NA
D: NA
V: TRBV5-4
J: TRBJ1-5
DNA: TGTGCCAGCAGCTTGGATAGGGGGGATAGCAATCAGCCCCAGCATTTT
CDR3: CASSLDRGDSNQPQHF

size: NA
D: NA
V: TRBV7-9
J: TRBJ2-7
DNA: TGTGCCAGCAGCGTAGGGGGGGAGGGTTTGACCGACGAGCAGTACTTC
CDR3: CASSVGGEGLTDEQYF

size: NA
D: NA
V: TRBV9
J: TRBJ2-1
DNA: TGTGCCAGCAGCGTAGGGAGGGCCTATGAGCAGTTCTTC
CDR3: CASSVGRAYEQFF

size: medium-sized
D: NA
V: TRBV19
J: TRBJ1-1
DNA: TGTGCCAGTAGTATATTAGGCAGCGGCGCTGAAGCTTTCTTT
CDR3: CASSILGSGAEAFF

size: once
D: NA
V: TRBV19
J: TRBJ1-2
DNA: TGTGCCAGTGGGGCGGACCTCTATGGCTACACCTTC
CDR3: CASGADLYGYTF

size: NA
D: NA
V: TRBV7-9
J: TRBJ2-5
DNA: TGTGCCAGCAGCTTAGTGGTTGAGGGAGAGACCCAGTACTTC
CDR3: CASSLVVEGETQYF

size: NA
D: TRBD2
V: TRBV7-9
J: TRBJ2-7
DNA: TGTGCCAGCAGCTTAGGGCGGACTAGCGGGTCCTACGAGCAGTACTTC
CDR3: CASSLGRTSGSYEQYF

size: NA
D: NA
V: TRBV27
J: TRBJ2-2
DNA: TGTGCCACTCAAGCAGCCGGTTACACCGGGGAGCTGTTTTTT
CDR3: CATQAAGYTGELFF

size: once
D: NA
V: TRBV7-8
J: TRBJ1-4
DNA: TGTGCCAGCAGCTCCAGGATTAATGAAAAACTGTTTTTT
CDR3: CASSSRINEKLFF

size: NA
D: TRBD2
V: TRBV4-1
J: TRBJ2-7
DNA: TGCGCCAGCAGCCCCGGGACTAGCGTATCCTACGAGCAGTACTTC
CDR3: CASSPGTSVSYEQYF

size: NA
D: NA
V: TRBV5-1
J: TRBJ2-3
DNA: TGCGCCAGCAGCTTGACAGGCCACAGCACAGATACGCAGTATTTT
CDR3: CASSLTGHSTDTQYF

size: NA
D: NA
V: TRBV5-1
J: TRBJ2-1
DNA: TGCGCCAGCAGCGATCTAGATGGCTCCTACAATGAGCAGTTCTTC
CDR3: CASSDLDGSYNEQFF

size: few
D: TRBD1
V: TRBV11-2
J: TRBJ2-5
DNA: TGTGCCAGCAGCTCCTCGACAGGGTCGGAGACCCAGTACTTC
CDR3: CASSSSTGSETQYF

size: NA
D: TRBD1
V: TRBV7-9
J: TRBJ1-1
DNA: TGTGCCAGCAGCTTAGTAGGGGGACAGGGCTTCAGGAACACTGAAGCTTTCTTT
CDR3: CASSLVGGQGFRNTEAFF

size: NA
D: NA
V: TRBV25-1
J: TRBJ1-3
DNA: TGTGCCAGCAGTGACAGGGGCGCTGGAAACACCATATATTTT
CDR3: CASSDRGAGNTIYF